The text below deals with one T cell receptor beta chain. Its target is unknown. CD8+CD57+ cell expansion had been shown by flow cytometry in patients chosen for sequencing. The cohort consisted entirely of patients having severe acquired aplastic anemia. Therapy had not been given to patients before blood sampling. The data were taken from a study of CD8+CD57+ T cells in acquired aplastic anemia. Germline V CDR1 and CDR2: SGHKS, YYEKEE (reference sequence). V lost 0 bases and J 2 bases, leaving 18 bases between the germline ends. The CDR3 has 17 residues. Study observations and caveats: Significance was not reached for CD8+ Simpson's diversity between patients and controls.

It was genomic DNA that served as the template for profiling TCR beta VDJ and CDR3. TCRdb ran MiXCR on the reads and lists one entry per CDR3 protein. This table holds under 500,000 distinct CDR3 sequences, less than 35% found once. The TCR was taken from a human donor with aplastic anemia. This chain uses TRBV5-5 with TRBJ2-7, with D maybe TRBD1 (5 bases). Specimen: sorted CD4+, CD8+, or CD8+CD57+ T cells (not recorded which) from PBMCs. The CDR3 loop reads CASSLATGSVLTYEQYF. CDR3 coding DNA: TGTGCCAGCAGCTTGGCTACAGGTTCAGTCCTCACCTACGAGCAGTACTTC.